In this sample, the clone carrying this T cell receptor beta chain turned up a few times. This record belongs to a study of T cells of healthy individuals. TCRdb passed the 5' RACE reads through MiXCR, listing each CDR3 protein once. The sample includes tens of thousands of distinct CDR3 sequences, under 15% of them seen just once. There are 16 residues in the CDR3. Trimming took off 0 bases at V and 1 base at J, with 12 bases between the two ends. Germline CDR1 LGHNT, CDR2 FRNRAP. This TCR was sampled from a human donor in good health. V usage is TRBV12-5 and J usage is TRBJ2-5; D is possibly TRBD1 (5 bases). The CDR3 protein is CASGLVRTGPQETQYF. For the CDR3, the DNA is TGTGCTAGTGGTTTGGTAAGAACAGGACCCCAAGAGACCCAGTACTTC.